This T cell receptor (beta chain) was sequenced during a study of blood T cell repertoires in COVID-19. Study-wide background: The United States, Italy and Spain provided the acute and convalescent COVID-19 samples. In each case, the material was cDNA or gDNA derived from T cells, B-cell-depleted T cells, or PBMCs.

The CDR3 is 12 residues long. The trim removed 6 bases at V and 4 bases at J, leaving 3 bases unmatched. Produced via immunoSEQ multiplex PCR; TCRdb's table is partial and in-frame only. The sample holds 95,000 to 150,000 clones, about four fifths seen once. This clonotype was sampled from a man older than 75 with active or convalescent COVID-19. The sample comprised peripheral blood. The gene calls are TRBV12-3 or TRBV12-4 and TRBJ2-7; TRBD1 aligns across 7 bases. The CDR3 reads CASRGDRYEQYF. The CDR3 bases are TGTGCCAGCAGGGGGGACAGATACGAGCAGTACTTC.